Shown below are 21 T cell receptor beta chains from a single sample sequenced in a study of radiotherapy plus CTLA-4 blockade in lung cancer. Libraries were prepared by immunoSEQ multiplex PCR; TCRdb keeps only in-frame clonotypes and omits some of them. The repertoire holds approximately 50,000 clones, with around four fifths as singletons. The starting material was peripheral blood, obtained from a patient treated with radiotherapy plus ipilimumab. Every receptor here comes from a human donor with non-small cell lung cancer whose response to radiotherapy plus ipilimumab could not be evaluated.

This clone came up once. The chain has TRBV19 and TRBJ2-5, with 10 bases fitting TRBD2. The junction had 2 bases not matched to a gene; V was cut back by 3 bases and J by 1 base. Germline-derived CDR1 and CDR2 are LNHDA and SQIVND (reference sequence). CDR3 length: 15 amino acids. This CDR3 reads CASSIRTSGQETQYF. The CDR3 nucleotides read TGTGCCAGTAGTATTAGGACTAGCGGCCAAGAGACCCAGTACTTC.

V and J are TRBV19 and TRBJ1-2; 10 nucleotides match TRBD1. With 3 bases clipped from V and 3 bases from J, the junction kept 7 bases outside the gene matches. Germline V CDR1 and CDR2: LNHDA, SQIVND (reference sequence). This CDR3 spans 16 amino acids. The CDR3 sequence is CASSILGTGEHYGYTF. DNA of the CDR3: TGTGCCAGTAGTATTTTAGGGACAGGGGAACACTATGGCTACACCTTC.

The rearrangement joins TRBV30 to TRBJ2-7; D may be TRBD2 (5 bases). In germline, CDR1 is GTSNPN, CDR2 SVGIG (reference sequence). This CDR3 region has 11 residues. Trimming removed 7 bases from V and 3 bases from J, with 10 bases in between. This chain's CDR3 is CAYGRDYEQYF. In nucleotides, the CDR3 is TGTGCCTACGGACGGGACTACGAGCAGTACTTC. Full variable domain (remainder filled in from reference TRBV30 and TRBJ2-7): SQTIHQWPATLVQPVGSPLSLECTVEGTSNPNLYWYRQAAGRGLQLLFYSVGIGQISSEVPQNLSASRPQDRQFILSSKKLLLSDSGFYLCAYGRDYEQYFGPGTRLTVT.

Only one count was recorded for this clone. V gene TRBV5-1 combines with J gene TRBJ1-1, with a weak D call TRBD1 (5 bases). Trimming removed 0 bases from V and 0 bases from J, with 6 bases in between. From germline, CDR1 is SGHRS and CDR2 YFSETQ. The CDR3 covers 14 residues. CDR3 protein: CASSLEGVNTEAFF. In DNA, the CDR3 is TGCGCCAGCAGCTTGGAAGGGGTGAACACTGAAGCTTTCTTT. The full variable domain, in which reference TRBV5-1 and TRBJ1-1 provide the parts outside the CDR3, is KAGVTQTPRYLIKTRGQQVTLSCSPISGHRSVSWYQQTPGQGLQFLFEYFSETQRNKGNFPGRFSGRQFSNSRSEMNVSTLELGDSALYLCASSLEGVNTEAFFGQGTRLTVV.

This chain connects TRBV4-3 to TRBJ2-1; TRBD2 might be the D (5 bases). Trimming stripped 1 base from V and 5 bases from J, with 15 bases between. The germline gives CDR1 LGHNA, CDR2 YSLEER. The CDR3 loop spans 16 amino acids. The CDR3 reads CASSQVSGGWHNEQFF. Written as DNA, the CDR3 is TGCGCCAGCAGCCAAGTCTCCGGAGGATGGCACAATGAGCAGTTCTTC.

This clone has just a few counts. CDR3 in DNA: TGTGCCAGCAGCCCCCCCGCGTCCTACGAGCAGTACTTC. It yields the protein CASSPPASYEQYF. The chain recombines TRBV5-4 with TRBJ2-7, with D hard to call. Trimming removed 4 bases from V and 1 base from J, with 9 bases in between. The CDR3 has 13 amino acids. Germline assignment: CDR1 SGHNT and CDR2 YYREEE (reference sequence).

In this sample, this clone turned up once. This rearrangement joins TRBV5-1 to TRBJ2-2; no definite D call. CDR1 SGHRS and CDR2 YFSETQ come from the germline V gene. The CDR3 has 16 amino acids. Deletions cut 0 bases from V and 4 bases from J, with 13 bases between. Here the CDR3 reads CASSLVADLSTGELFF. As DNA, the CDR3 is TGCGCCAGCAGCTTGGTCGCGGATCTAAGCACCGGGGAGCTGTTTTTT.

With regard to this clone: This sample includes further DNA sequences coding for the same CDR3. V usage is TRBV9 and J usage is TRBJ1-1; D gene uncertain. This CDR3 region has 14 residues. Germline values: CDR1 SGDLS, CDR2 YYNGEE. With 0 bases removed from V and 8 bases from J, the gap between germline ends came to 14 bases. The chain's CDR3 is CASSVDPGIGEAFF. Here the CDR3 DNA reads TGTGCCAGCAGCGTAGACCCGGGGATAGGGGAAGCTTTCTTT.

The rearrangement uses TRBV11-2 and TRBJ2-3; TRBD1 agrees at 9 bases. CDR1 is SGHAT and CDR2 is FQNNGV in the germline V gene. This CDR3 has 15 amino acids. Trimming cost V 2 bases and J 4 bases; bases outside gene matches: 4. This chain's CDR3 is CASSLLGTGSDTQYF. CDR3 in DNA: TGTGCCAGCAGCTTACTAGGGACAGGGTCAGATACGCAGTATTTT.

The V call is TRBV7-2, the J call TRBJ2-3; tentatively, D is TRBD2 (6 bases). The V gene lost 6 bases and the J gene lost 5 bases, with 12 bases spanning the gap. The CDR3 loop spans 13 amino acids. The V gene's germline CDR1 is SGHTA and CDR2 FQGNSA. CDR3 amino acids: CASRSGGGDTQYF. CDR3 bases: TGTGCCAGCAGATCTGGGGGAGGAGATACGCAGTATTTT. The full variable domain, its missing parts supplied by reference TRBV7-2 and TRBJ2-3, is GAGVSQSPSNKVTEKGKDVELRCDPISGHTALYWYRQSLGQGLEFLIYFQGNSAPDKSGLPSDRFSAERTGGSVSTLTIQRTQQEDSAVYLCASRSGGGDTQYFGPGTRLTVL.

This clone showed up just a few times. This chain connects TRBV4-3 to TRBJ1-5; TRBD1 agrees at 9 bases. The CDR3 loop spans 15 amino acids. Germline loops: CDR1 LGHNA, CDR2 YSLEER. Trimming cost V 4 bases and J 2 bases; bases outside gene matches: 3. The CDR3 nucleotides are TGCGCCAGCAGCCCCTGGGACAGGGGCAATCAGCCCCAGCATTTT. Its protein product is CASSPWDRGNQPQHF.

This clone was picked up one time. The chain carries TRBV5-1 and TRBJ1-2; D not certain. Trimming stripped 4 bases from V and 7 bases from J, with 14 bases between. Germline V gene sequence: CDR1 SGHRS, CDR2 YFSETQ. The CDR3 is 13 amino acids. The CDR3 bases are TGCGCCAGCAGCAAGTACGGGGAAGGTGGCTACACCTTC. It encodes CASSKYGEGGYTF.

The V gene is TRBV19, the J gene TRBJ1-5; the D gene is possibly TRBD1 (6 bases). The CDR3 has 13 residues. V lost 8 bases and J lost 5, with 13 bases in between. In germline, CDR1 is LNHDA, CDR2 SQIVND (reference sequence). CDR3 coding DNA: TGTGCCAGTTCCCAGGGGTTGGATCAGCCCCAGCATTTT. It specifies CASSQGLDQPQHF.

This clone appeared once. This sequence joins TRBV7-9 and TRBJ1-4; 7 bases fit TRBD1. CDR1 is SEHNR and CDR2 is FQNEAQ in the germline V gene (reference sequence). V shed 4 bases, J shed 9 bases, and the junction held 8 bases outside the gene matches. This CDR3 region has 14 residues. The DNA for the CDR3 is TGTGCCAGCAGCTCGGACAGGTCACTTAAAAAACTGTTTTTT. Its translation: CASSSDRSLKKLFF. The complete variable domain, with remaining parts taken from reference TRBV7-9 and TRBJ1-4, reads DTGVSQNPRHKITKRGQNVTFRCDPISEHNRLYWYRQTLGQGPEFLTYFQNEAQLEKSRLLSDRFSAERPKGSFSTLEIQRTEQGDSAMYLCASSSDRSLKKLFFGSGTQLSVL.

V is TRBV5-4 and J is TRBJ2-1; the D gene is possibly TRBD2 (6 bases). The CDR3 consists of 14 residues. Germline-derived CDR1 and CDR2 are SGHNT and YYREEE (reference sequence). With 0 bases removed from V and 9 bases from J, the gap between germline ends came to 13 bases. As DNA, the CDR3 is TGTGCCAGCAGCTTGGCCCTGGGGGGAAGTGAGCAGTTCTTC. Protein sequence: CASSLALGGSEQFF.

The rearrangement joins TRBV9 to TRBJ2-3, with unresolved D. The germline V gene has CDR1 SGDLS and CDR2 YYNGEE. V lost 0 bases and J 5 bases, leaving 10 bases between the germline ends. The CDR3 has 14 residues. The CDR3 region is CASSVAAVEDTQYF. The CDR3 bases are TGTGCCAGCAGCGTAGCGGCGGTCGAAGATACGCAGTATTTT.

The V call is TRBV4-3, the J call TRBJ2-1, with 12 bases lining up with TRBD2. The germline CDR1 and CDR2 sequences are LGHNA and YSLEER. V gave up 0 bases and J gave up 4 bases; unmatched junction bases: 7. The CDR3 contains 18 residues. The CDR3 loop reads CASSQEIYGLAGYNEQFF. CDR3 bases: TGCGCCAGCAGCCAAGAAATTTATGGACTAGCGGGATACAATGAGCAGTTCTTC.

The rearrangement links TRBV15 to TRBJ1-5; maybe TRBD1 (5 bases). The CDR3 runs to 17 residues. Per the germline V gene, CDR1 is LNHNV and CDR2 is YYDKDF (reference sequence). The V and J ends lost 2 bases and 2 bases respectively, with 16 bases between them. CDR3 nucleotides: TGTGCCACCAGCAGATCCTTTTCGGGCAGGGGCAATCAGCCCCAGCATTTT. This gives the protein CATSRSFSGRGNQPQHF.

V gene TRBV13 combines with J gene TRBJ1-2; 8 bases are shared with TRBD1. Germline lookup yields CDR1 PRHDT and CDR2 FYEKMQ (reference sequence). The ends lost 2 bases at V and 8 bases at J; junction bases unmatched: 16. The CDR3 is made up of 17 amino acids. CDR3 loop: CASSLRTGNPLLGGYTF. CDR3 in DNA: TGTGCCAGCAGCTTACGGACAGGGAACCCCCTACTAGGAGGCTACACCTTC.

The V gene is TRBV7-2, the J gene TRBJ1-2, with TRBD1 identical over 8 bases. Germline V CDR1 and CDR2: SGHTA, FQGNSA. V was pared by 3 bases and J by 2 bases, with 5 bases of the junction left unmatched. The CDR3 spans 15 residues. In nucleotides, the CDR3 is TGTGCCAGCAGCTTCGGGACAGGAACGAACTATGGCTACACCTTC. Translated: CASSFGTGTNYGYTF. The full variable domain, rest sourced from reference TRBV7-2 and TRBJ1-2, is GAGVSQSPSNKVTEKGKDVELRCDPISGHTALYWYRQSLGQGLEFLIYFQGNSAPDKSGLPSDRFSAERTGGSVSTLTIQRTQQEDSAVYLCASSFGTGTNYGYTFGSGTRLTVV.

CDR3 DNA sequence: TGTGCCAGCAGGCCCAACAGGGGATCCTTTGCCGGGGAGCTGTTTTTT. Translating gives CASRPNRGSFAGELFF. The chain has TRBV7-8 and TRBJ2-2; 7 bases are a match to TRBD1. The CDR3 covers 16 residues. Germline loops: CDR1 SGHVS, CDR2 FQNEAQ. The V segment lost 6 bases and the J segment 6 bases; nucleotides outside the gene matches: 13.